This record looks at one T cell receptor beta chain sequence and its context. The CDR3 sequence is 15 residues long. V lost 2 bases and J lost 3; bases outside the gene matches: 5. Germline CDR1 and CDR2: SGHTA and FQGNSA. The source of the sample is a study of blood T cell repertoires in COVID-19. Study background: Samples came from the United States, Italy and Spain, spanning acute and convalescent COVID-19. In each case, the material was cDNA or gDNA derived from T cells, B-cell-depleted T cells, or PBMCs.

In the original workflow: How many nucleated cells were present was estimated from reference gene primer amplification. Profiling relied on immunoSEQ multiplex PCR, and the TCRdb table lists in-frame clones only, not all of them. V, J and clone size derive from that table, while D and trimming were established from the DNA sequence. Among 180,000 or so clones listed, around 78% were seen once. The chain joins TRBV7-2 to TRBJ2-3, with 7 bases fitting TRBD2. The receptor's source is an elderly woman with active or convalescent COVID-19. Sequencing was performed on peripheral blood. The CDR3 here is CASSLMSGATDTQYF. The CDR3 nucleotides are TGTGCCAGCAGCTTAATGAGCGGGGCGACAGATACGCAGTATTTT. Combining the CDR3 with reference TRBV7-2 and TRBJ2-3 gives the whole variable domain GAGVSQSPSNKVTEKGKDVELRCDPISGHTALYWYRQSLGQGLEFLIYFQGNSAPDKSGLPSDRFSAERTGGSVSTLTIQRTQQEDSAVYLCASSLMSGATDTQYFGPGTRLTVL.